These 26 T cell receptor beta chains share one sample of origin, sequenced in a study of blood T cells in healthy people across ages. Alongside a J-beta primer mix, a sample-barcoded 5' primer served in a second PCR lasting about 6 to 12 cycles. TCRdb independently ran MiXCR on the 5' RACE reads; one entry per CDR3 protein. The table has more than 1 million distinct CDR3 sequences, more than 40% seen once. The sample comprised blood. The receptor set was obtained from an older woman in good health.

There are a few counts of this clonotype. This chain connects TRBV4-2 to TRBJ2-1; either TRBD1 or TRBD2 may fit D (6 bases each). Germline V gene sequence: CDR1 LGHNA, CDR2 YNFKEQ. V lost 0 bases, J lost 15 bases, and 15 bases lay in between. This CDR3 is 13 amino acids long. The CDR3 reads CASSQDGGLWLFF. The DNA for the CDR3 is TGTGCCAGCAGCCAAGATGGGGGGCTGTGGCTGTTCTTC.

This clonotype was seen only a few times. V usage is TRBV3-1 and J usage is TRBJ2-1, with 8 bases identical to TRBD2. V shed 5 bases, J shed 7 bases, and the junction held 4 bases outside the gene matches. Germline V lookup: CDR1 LGHDT, CDR2 YNNKEL (reference sequence). The CDR3 sequence is 13 residues long. The CDR3, as DNA: TGTGCCAGCAGCGCAGAGCGGGAGAATGAGCAGTTCTTC. This codes for CASSAERENEQFF.

This chain links TRBV10-3 with TRBJ1-5; D remains unclear. Per germline, CDR1 ENHRY and CDR2 SYGVKD. The V end was cut by 0 bases, the J end by 7 bases, with 13 bases between. There are 15 residues in the CDR3. CDR3 protein: CAISESRAGTQPQHF. CDR3 nucleotide sequence: TGTGCCATCAGTGAGTCGAGAGCAGGTACCCAGCCCCAGCATTTT.

The table lists this clonotype with a few counts. The V call is TRBV9, the J call TRBJ2-1; TRBD2 aligns across 12 bases. Losses at the gene ends were 6 bases for V and 8 bases for J; bases not matched to a gene: 6. The V gene's germline CDR1 is SGDLS and CDR2 YYNGEE. The CDR3 contains 14 residues. CDR3 DNA: TGTGCCAGCACCATCGGACTAGCGGGATATGAGCAGTTCTTC. Translation: CASTIGLAGYEQFF.

The sample holds a few counts of this clonotype. The V and J genes are TRBV20-1 and TRBJ2-1; TRBD2 matches at 9 bases. V lost 6 bases, J lost 4 bases, and 13 bases stayed unmatched. The germline gives CDR1 DFQATT, CDR2 SNEGSKA (reference sequence). This CDR3 is built from 16 residues. CDR3 DNA: TGCAGTGCCACTGACTACGTAGCGGGAGCGTACAATGAGCAGTTCTTC. Residues: CSATDYVAGAYNEQFF.

This clonotype was observed a single time. The genes are TRBV28 and TRBJ2-5, with D maybe TRBD1 (5 bases). The ends were cut back, 3 bases at V and 0 bases at J, with 11 bases in the middle. The CDR3 spans 15 residues. CDR1 is MDHEN and CDR2 is SYDVKM in the germline V gene. CDR3 protein: CASSFETGNQETQYF. CDR3 nucleotide sequence: TGTGCCAGCAGTTTCGAAACAGGAAACCAAGAGACCCAGTACTTC. Combining the CDR3 with reference TRBV28 and TRBJ2-5 gives the whole variable domain DVKVTQSSRYLVKRTGEKVFLECVQDMDHENMFWYRQDPGLGLRLIYFSYDVKMKEKGDIPEGYSVSREKKERFSLILESASTNQTSMYLCASSFETGNQETQYFGPGTRLLVL.

The chain recombines TRBV7-8 with TRBJ2-1, with D perhaps matching TRBD2 (5 bases). Trimming left V 0 bases short and J 5 bases short, with 11 bases between. The length of the CDR3 is 15 residues. Per germline, CDR1 SGHVS and CDR2 FQNEAQ. CDR3: CASSLAKRQDNEQFF. The CDR3 DNA sequence: TGTGCCAGCAGCTTAGCAAAGCGGCAGGACAATGAGCAGTTCTTC.

The J gene is TRBJ1-6, the V gene TRBV27, with 9 bases identical to TRBD1. V shed 3 bases and J 5 bases; nucleotides not matched to a gene: 2. The CDR3 is 15 amino acids. Germline V CDR1 and CDR2: MNHEY, SMNVEV (reference sequence). CDR3 protein: CASSFTGGNNSPLHF. For the CDR3, the DNA is TGTGCCAGCAGTTTTACAGGGGGCAATAATTCACCCCTCCACTTT.

The J gene is TRBJ2-3, the V gene TRBV6-6; TRBD2 matches at 10 bases. The germline V gene encodes CDR1 MNHNY and CDR2 SVGAGI (reference sequence). The ends lost 7 bases at V and 2 bases at J; junction bases unmatched: 3. The CDR3 extends over 14 amino acids. The CDR3 is CASTGLADTDTQYF. In DNA, the CDR3 is TGTGCCAGCACCGGACTAGCGGACACAGATACGCAGTATTTT.

The chain has TRBV29-1 and TRBJ2-3; D is perhaps TRBD2 (5 bases). CDR1 is SQVTM and CDR2 is ANQGSEA in the germline V gene. The CDR3 has 14 amino acids. Trimming took off 6 bases at V and 2 bases at J, with 15 bases between the two ends. The CDR3 protein is CSVGDRTYTDTQYF. The CDR3 DNA sequence: TGCAGCGTAGGAGACCGGACTTACACAGATACGCAGTATTTT.

Here the CDR3 reads CAWNRDNYGYTF. The CDR3 coding sequence is TGTGCCTGGAACAGGGATAACTATGGCTACACCTTC. This sequence joins TRBV30 and TRBJ1-2; D perhaps matches TRBD1 (6 bases). V was shortened by 4 bases and J by 1 base, with 7 bases between the two germline ends. The CDR3 is 12 amino acids. CDR1 is GTSNPN, CDR2 SVGIG, per germline (reference sequence).

CDR3 nucleotide sequence: TGTGCCAGCAGCTCCCGAACCCCTGTTGGGGCGGGAGGGCCGAATGAGCAGTTCTTC. The encoded protein is CASSSRTPVGAGGPNEQFF. This chain uses TRBV7-9 with TRBJ2-1; 9 bases fit TRBD2. V gave up 4 bases and J gave up 7 bases; unmatched junction bases: 20. The CDR3 runs 19 residues. Germline V CDR1 and CDR2: SEHNR, FQNEAQ (reference sequence).

V and J are TRBV29-1 and TRBJ1-1, with D perhaps matching TRBD1 (6 bases). The CDR3 totals 11 residues. Germline V lookup: CDR1 SQVTM, CDR2 ANQGSEA. The V end lost 5 bases, the J end lost 7 bases, and 11 bases lay between the germline ends. The CDR3, as DNA: TGCAGCGTTCTCGGCAGGGGTGAAGCTTTCTTT. Translating gives CSVLGRGEAFF.

The V call is TRBV7-9, the J call TRBJ2-4; 11 bases align to TRBD2. Gene TRBJ2-7 matches the end of the DNA better, so the J call may be wrong. The germline V gene has CDR1 SEHNR and CDR2 FQNEAQ (reference sequence). The CDR3 covers 15 residues. CDR3 residues: CASSASGLAAYEQYF. Here the CDR3 DNA reads TGTGCCAGCAGCGCATCGGGACTAGCGGCCTACGAGCAGTACTTC.

As regards this clonotype: The germline gene is not matched at one end of the junction; a read error may be the cause. V gene TRBV15 combines with J gene TRBJ1-6; 7 bases match TRBD1. Per germline, CDR1 LNHNV and CDR2 YYDKDF (reference sequence). The CDR3 covers 13 residues. CDR3 sequence: CATSRGTGSPPHF. The CDR3, as DNA: TGTGCCACCAGCAGAGGGACAGGTTCACCCCCCCACTTT.

The rearrangement uses TRBV7-2 and TRBJ2-1; 8 positions agree with TRBD2. CDR1 is SGHTA, CDR2 FQGNSA, per germline. The ends lost 3 bases at V and 2 bases at J; junction bases unmatched: 6. The CDR3 sequence is 16 residues long. CDR3 sequence: CASSFAPGLAYNEQFF. The DNA of the CDR3 is TGTGCCAGCAGCTTTGCCCCGGGACTAGCCTACAATGAGCAGTTCTTC.

This chain joins TRBV20-1 and TRBJ1-5, with D possibly TRBD1 on 6 matching bases. The CDR3 extends over 17 amino acids. Trimming removed 0 bases from V and 0 bases from J, with 15 bases in between. Germline CDR1 and CDR2: DFQATT and SNEGSKA (reference sequence). The CDR3 loop reads CSARERGVGHSNQPQHF. DNA of the CDR3: TGCAGTGCTAGAGAGAGGGGGGTGGGACATAGCAATCAGCCCCAGCATTTT.

This clonotype was recorded once. The gene calls are TRBV7-6 and TRBJ2-7; perhaps TRBD1 as D (6 bases). CDR1 and CDR2 (germline): SGHVS, FNYEAQ. V shed 0 bases and J shed 2 bases, with 20 bases lying between them. The CDR3 extends over 18 amino acids. The CDR3 region is CASSLAPPTGTQAYEQYF. CDR3 bases: TGTGCCAGCAGCTTAGCGCCTCCAACCGGGACACAAGCCTACGAGCAGTACTTC.

This clonotype was seen a few times. The chain employs TRBV25-1 and TRBJ1-6; a weak D match, TRBD1 (5 bases). The CDR3 is 14 amino acids. CDR1 MGHDK and CDR2 SYGVNS come from the germline V gene. Trimming took off 6 bases at V and 7 bases at J, with 13 bases between the two ends. The CDR3 protein is CASRRGLSNSPLHF. Written as DNA, the CDR3 is TGTGCCAGCAGAAGGGGCCTCTCCAATTCACCCCTCCACTTT.

A note on this clonotype: This clone may be a read error of a much larger clone one base away. The chain has TRBV25-1 and TRBJ2-5; D gene unclear. This CDR3 spans 11 amino acids. V was pared by 3 bases and J by 11 bases, with 10 bases between. Germline CDR1 and CDR2: MGHDK and SYGVNS. In DNA form, the CDR3 reads TGTGCCAGCAGTGATTGGCTTGAGCAGTACTTC. This encodes CASSDWLEQYF.

This clonotype was found a few times. V is TRBV15 and J is TRBJ2-4; weak D call: TRBD2 (5 bases). Germline V lookup: CDR1 LNHNV, CDR2 YYDKDF (reference sequence). V dropped 1 base and J dropped 7 bases, with 5 bases sitting between them. This CDR3 region has 12 residues. This CDR3 is CATSRGGNIQYF. The CDR3, as DNA: TGTGCCACCAGCAGAGGAGGGAACATTCAGTACTTC.

The V gene is TRBV5-1, the J gene TRBJ2-7; TRBD2 aligns across 10 bases. The CDR3 length is 16 residues. J gave up 0 bases and V 4 bases, and 7 bases lay outside the gene matches. CDR1 is SGHRS, CDR2 YFSETQ, per germline. The CDR3 DNA sequence: TGCGCCAGCAGCAAAGCGGGAGGGCCCTCCTCCTACGAGCAGTACTTC. Amino acid sequence: CASSKAGGPSSYEQYF.

This clonotype showed up many times. The rearrangement links TRBV7-2 to TRBJ2-4; perhaps TRBD2 as D (5 bases). Germline CDR1 reads SGHTA; CDR2 reads FQGNSA. Deletions cut 5 bases from V and 5 bases from J, with 10 bases between. The CDR3 covers 13 residues. CDR3 nucleotide sequence: TGTGCCAGCAGCCTCGGACTCGAAAACATTCAGTACTTC. Its translation: CASSLGLENIQYF.

The chain recombines TRBV6-1 with TRBJ2-2, with D hard to call. Trimming left V 6 bases short and J 7 bases short, with 12 bases between. Germline V gene sequence: CDR1 MNHNS, CDR2 SASEGT. CDR3 length: 13 amino acids. CDR3 DNA: TGTGCCAGCAGCAGCGTGGGCATCGGGGAGCTGTTTTTT. This codes for CASSSVGIGELFF.

This clonotype appeared a few times. The chain uses TRBV5-1 and TRBJ2-3; 12 nucleotides match TRBD2. CDR1 is SGHRS, CDR2 YFSETQ, per germline. The CDR3 consists of 16 residues. The V segment lost 3 bases and the J segment 2 bases; nucleotides outside the gene matches: 4. The CDR3 spells CASSWASGRDTDTQYF. The CDR3 coding sequence is TGCGCCAGCAGCTGGGCTAGCGGGAGGGACACAGATACGCAGTATTTT. The whole variable domain, filled in from reference TRBV5-1 and TRBJ2-3, reads KAGVTQTPRYLIKTRGQQVTLSCSPISGHRSVSWYQQTPGQGLQFLFEYFSETQRNKGNFPGRFSGRQFSNSRSEMNVSTLELGDSALYLCASSWASGRDTDTQYFGPGTRLTVL.

V usage is TRBV3-1 and J usage is TRBJ2-7; D not resolved. The germline V gene encodes CDR1 LGHDT and CDR2 YNNKEL (reference sequence). Trimming left V 4 bases short and J 1 base short, with 8 bases between. The CDR3 consists of 13 residues. In nucleotides, the CDR3 is TGTGCCAGCAGCCCACAGATGTCCTACGAGCAGTACTTC. Translation gives CASSPQMSYEQYF.